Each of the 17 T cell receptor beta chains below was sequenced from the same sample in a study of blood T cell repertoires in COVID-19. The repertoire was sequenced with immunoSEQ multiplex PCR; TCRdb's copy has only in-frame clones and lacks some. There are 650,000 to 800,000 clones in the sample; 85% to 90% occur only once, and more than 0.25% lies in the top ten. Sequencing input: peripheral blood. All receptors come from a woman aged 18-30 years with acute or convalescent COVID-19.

The CDR3 region has the DNA TGTGCCAGCAGCCTTTCGCCGGGACTGGCAGGGGATACGCAGTATTTT. Amino acid sequence: CASSLSPGLAGDTQYF. The chain employs TRBV3-1 (or the pseudogene TRBV3-2) and TRBJ2-3, with a weak D call TRBD2 (6 bases). Germline CDR1 reads LGHDT; CDR2 reads YNNKEL (reference sequence). The CDR3 is 16 residues long. Trimming took 4 bases from V and 6 from J, leaving 20 bases between them.

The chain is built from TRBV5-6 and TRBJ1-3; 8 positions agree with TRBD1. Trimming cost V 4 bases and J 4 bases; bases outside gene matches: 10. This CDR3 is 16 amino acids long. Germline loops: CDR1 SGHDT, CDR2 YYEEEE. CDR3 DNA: TGTGCCAGCAGCCGACCTCAGGGGGCGGGAGGAAACACCATATATTTT. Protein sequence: CASSRPQGAGGNTIYF.

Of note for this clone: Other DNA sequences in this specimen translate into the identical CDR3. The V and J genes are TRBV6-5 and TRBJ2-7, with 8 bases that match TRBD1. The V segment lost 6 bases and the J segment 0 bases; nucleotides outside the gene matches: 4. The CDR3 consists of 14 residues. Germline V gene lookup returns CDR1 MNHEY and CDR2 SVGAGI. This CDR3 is CASRAGTGSYEQYF. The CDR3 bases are TGTGCCAGCAGAGCCGGGACAGGCTCCTACGAGCAGTACTTC.

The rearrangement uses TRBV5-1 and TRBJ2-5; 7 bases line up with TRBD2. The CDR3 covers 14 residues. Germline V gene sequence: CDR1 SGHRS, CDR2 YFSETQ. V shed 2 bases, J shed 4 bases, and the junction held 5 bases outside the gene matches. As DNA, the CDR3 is TGCGCCAGCAGCTTCCGGGGGGTCGGAGAGACCCAGTACTTC. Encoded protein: CASSFRGVGETQYF.

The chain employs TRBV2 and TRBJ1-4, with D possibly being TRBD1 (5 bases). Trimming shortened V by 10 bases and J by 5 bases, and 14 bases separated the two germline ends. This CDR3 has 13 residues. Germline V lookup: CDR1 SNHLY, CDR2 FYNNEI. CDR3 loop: CATRQLRNEKLFF. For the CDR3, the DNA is TGTGCCACGAGACAGCTACGGAATGAAAAACTGTTTTTT. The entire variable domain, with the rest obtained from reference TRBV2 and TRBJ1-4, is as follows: EPEVTQTPSHQVTQMGQEVILRCVPISNHLYFYWYRQILGQKVEFLVSFYNNEISEKSEIFDDQFSVERPDGSNFTLKIRSTKLEDSAMYFCATRQLRNEKLFFGSGTQLSVL.

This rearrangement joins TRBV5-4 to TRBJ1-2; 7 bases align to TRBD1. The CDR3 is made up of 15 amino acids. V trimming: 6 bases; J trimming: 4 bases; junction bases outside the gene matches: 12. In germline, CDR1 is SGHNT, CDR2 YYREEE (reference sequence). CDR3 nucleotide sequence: TGTGCCAGCACCACGACAGGGAGCGGATTCTATGGCTACACCTTC. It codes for CASTTTGSGFYGYTF.

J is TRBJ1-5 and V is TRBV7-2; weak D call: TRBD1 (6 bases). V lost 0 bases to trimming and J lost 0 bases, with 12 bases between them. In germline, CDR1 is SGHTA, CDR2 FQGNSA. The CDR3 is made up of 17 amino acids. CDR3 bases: TGTGCCAGCAGCTTAGCTCCGTTGACAGGTAGCAATCAGCCCCAGCATTTT. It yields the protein CASSLAPLTGSNQPQHF. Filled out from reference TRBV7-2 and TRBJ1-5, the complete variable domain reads GAGVSQSPSNKVTEKGKDVELRCDPISGHTALYWYRQSLGQGLEFLIYFQGNSAPDKSGLPSDRFSAERTGGSVSTLTIQRTQQEDSAVYLCASSLAPLTGSNQPQHFGDGTRLSIL.

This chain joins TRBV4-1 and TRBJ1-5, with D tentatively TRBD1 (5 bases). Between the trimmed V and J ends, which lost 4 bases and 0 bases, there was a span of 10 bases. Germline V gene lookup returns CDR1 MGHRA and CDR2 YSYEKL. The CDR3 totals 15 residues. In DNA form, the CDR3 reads TGCGCCAGCAGCCCCGACAGTTATAGCAATCAGCCCCAGCATTTT. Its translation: CASSPDSYSNQPQHF.

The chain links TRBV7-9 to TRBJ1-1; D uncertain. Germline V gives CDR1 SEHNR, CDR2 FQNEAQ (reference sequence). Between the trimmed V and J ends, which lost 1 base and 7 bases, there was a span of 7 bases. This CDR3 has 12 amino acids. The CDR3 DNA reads TGTGCCAGCAGCTTAGGAGAGGTTGAAGCTTTCTTT. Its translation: CASSLGEVEAFF.

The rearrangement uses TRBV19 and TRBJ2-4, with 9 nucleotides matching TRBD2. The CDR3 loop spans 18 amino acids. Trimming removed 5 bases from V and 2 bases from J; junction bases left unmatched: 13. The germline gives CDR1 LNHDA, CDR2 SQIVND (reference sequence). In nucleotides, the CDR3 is TGTGCCAGTAGTCAGGGACTAGCAAGGGGCCCGACCAAAAACATTCAGTACTTC. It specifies CASSQGLARGPTKNIQYF.

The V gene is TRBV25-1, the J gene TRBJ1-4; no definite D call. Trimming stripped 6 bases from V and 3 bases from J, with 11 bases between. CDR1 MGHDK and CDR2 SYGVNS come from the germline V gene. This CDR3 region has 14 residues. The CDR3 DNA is TGTGCCAGCAGGAGGGAACGTTCTAATGAAAAACTGTTTTTT. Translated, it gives CASRRERSNEKLFF.

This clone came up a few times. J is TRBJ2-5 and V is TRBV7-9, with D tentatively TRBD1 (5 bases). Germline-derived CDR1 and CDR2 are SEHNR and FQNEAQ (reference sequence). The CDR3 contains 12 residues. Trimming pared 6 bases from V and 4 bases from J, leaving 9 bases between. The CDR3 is CASRGLRETQYF. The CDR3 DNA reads TGTGCCAGCAGGGGGCTGCGAGAGACCCAGTACTTC.

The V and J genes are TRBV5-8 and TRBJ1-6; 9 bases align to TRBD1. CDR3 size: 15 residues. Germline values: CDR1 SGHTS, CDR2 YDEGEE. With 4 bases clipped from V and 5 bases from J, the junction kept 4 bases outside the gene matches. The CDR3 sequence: CASSRRTGDNSPLHF. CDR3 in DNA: TGTGCCAGCAGCCGCCGGACAGGGGATAATTCACCCCTCCACTTT.

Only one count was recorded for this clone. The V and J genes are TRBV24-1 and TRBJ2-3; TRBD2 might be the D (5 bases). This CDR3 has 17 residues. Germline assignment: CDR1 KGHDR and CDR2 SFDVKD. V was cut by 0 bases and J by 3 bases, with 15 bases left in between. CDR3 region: CATSDLPGVLVTDTQYF. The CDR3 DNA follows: TGTGCCACCAGTGATTTGCCCGGGGTCTTGGTGACAGATACGCAGTATTTT.

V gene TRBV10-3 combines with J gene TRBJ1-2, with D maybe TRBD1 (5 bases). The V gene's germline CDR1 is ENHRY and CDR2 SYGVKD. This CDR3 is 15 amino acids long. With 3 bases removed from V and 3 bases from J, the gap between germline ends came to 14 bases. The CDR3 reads CAISDPGQGDYGYTF. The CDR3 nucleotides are TGTGCCATCAGTGATCCCGGACAAGGGGACTATGGCTACACCTTC.

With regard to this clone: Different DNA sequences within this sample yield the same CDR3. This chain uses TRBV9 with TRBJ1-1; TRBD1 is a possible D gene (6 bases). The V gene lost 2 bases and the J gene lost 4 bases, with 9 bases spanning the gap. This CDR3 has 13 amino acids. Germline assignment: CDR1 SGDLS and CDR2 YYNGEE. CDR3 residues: CASSVGAGTEAFF. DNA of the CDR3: TGTGCCAGCAGCGTGGGGGCCGGCACTGAAGCTTTCTTT.

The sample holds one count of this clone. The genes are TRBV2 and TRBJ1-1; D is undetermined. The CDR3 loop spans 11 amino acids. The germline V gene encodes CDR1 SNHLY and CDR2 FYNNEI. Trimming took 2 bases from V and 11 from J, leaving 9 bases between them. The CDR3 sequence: CASSESGGAFF. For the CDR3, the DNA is TGTGCCAGCAGTGAATCAGGTGGTGCTTTCTTT.